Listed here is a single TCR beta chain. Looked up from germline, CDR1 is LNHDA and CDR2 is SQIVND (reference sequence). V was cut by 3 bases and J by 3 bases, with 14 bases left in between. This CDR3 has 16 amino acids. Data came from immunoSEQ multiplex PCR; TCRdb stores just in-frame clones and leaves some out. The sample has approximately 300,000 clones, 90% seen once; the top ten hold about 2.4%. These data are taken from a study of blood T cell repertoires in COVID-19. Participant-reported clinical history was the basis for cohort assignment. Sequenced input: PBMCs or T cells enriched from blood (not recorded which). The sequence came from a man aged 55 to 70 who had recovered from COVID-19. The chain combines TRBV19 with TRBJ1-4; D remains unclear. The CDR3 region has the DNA TGTGCCAGTAGTATCCGGGATACCACCTCTAATGAAAAACTGTTTTTT. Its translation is CASSIRDTTSNEKLFF.